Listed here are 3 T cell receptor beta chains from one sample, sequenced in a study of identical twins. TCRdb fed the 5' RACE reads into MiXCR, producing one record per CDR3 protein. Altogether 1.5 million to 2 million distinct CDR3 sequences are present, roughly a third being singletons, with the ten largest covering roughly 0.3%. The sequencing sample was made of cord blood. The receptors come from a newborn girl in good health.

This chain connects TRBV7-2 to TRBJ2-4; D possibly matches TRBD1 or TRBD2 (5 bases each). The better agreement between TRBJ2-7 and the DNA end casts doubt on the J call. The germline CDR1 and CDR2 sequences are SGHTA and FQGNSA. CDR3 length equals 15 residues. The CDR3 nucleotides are TGTGCCAGCAGCTTAGGGGACGCCGGAAGCTACGAGCAGTACTTC. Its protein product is CASSLGDAGSYEQYF.

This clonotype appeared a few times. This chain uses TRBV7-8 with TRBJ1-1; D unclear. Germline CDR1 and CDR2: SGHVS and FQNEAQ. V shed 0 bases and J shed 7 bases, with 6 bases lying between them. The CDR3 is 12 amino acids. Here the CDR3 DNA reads TGTGCCAGCAGCTTAGCGGAGTTTGAAGCTTTCTTT. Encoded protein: CASSLAEFEAFF.

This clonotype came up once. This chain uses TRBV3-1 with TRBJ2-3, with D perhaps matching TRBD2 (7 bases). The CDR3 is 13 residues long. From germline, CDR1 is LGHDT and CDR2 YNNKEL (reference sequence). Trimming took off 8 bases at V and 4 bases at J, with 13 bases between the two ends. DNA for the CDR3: TGTGCCAGCGGGGGGGCCACGGCAGATACGCAGTATTTT. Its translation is CASGGATADTQYF.